Below are 29 T cell receptor beta chains sequenced from a single sample in a study of neoadjuvant nivolumab and ipilimumab in lung cancer. Produced via immunoSEQ multiplex PCR; TCRdb's table is partial and in-frame only. This table holds approximately 4,000 clones, roughly 90% found once. This material consisted of adjacent normal lung tissue, taken after neoadjuvant nivolumab, alone or with ipilimumab, at or shortly before surgery. These receptors all stem from an adult with non-small cell lung cancer.

The rearrangement uses TRBV2 and TRBJ2-3, with no clear D. The CDR3 has 14 amino acids. Germline V gives CDR1 SNHLY, CDR2 FYNNEI. The V end was cut by 4 bases, the J end by 2 bases, with 10 bases between. The CDR3 coding sequence is TGTGCCAGCAGTGGGAGAGATTACACAGATACGCAGTATTTT. Amino acids: CASSGRDYTDTQYF.

The rearrangement links TRBV6-4 to TRBJ2-1; perhaps TRBD2 as D (5 bases). This CDR3 region has 15 residues. Germline V gives CDR1 MRHNA, CDR2 SNTAGT. The V and J ends lost 3 bases and 2 bases respectively, with 11 bases between them. The CDR3 sequence is CASSDSSEPYNEQFF. The CDR3 DNA follows: TGTGCCAGCAGTGATAGTAGCGAGCCCTACAATGAGCAGTTCTTC.

J is TRBJ2-2 and V is TRBV5-1; D possibly corresponds to TRBD2 (6 bases). Germline assignment: CDR1 SGHRS and CDR2 YFSETQ. The CDR3 extends over 14 amino acids. V was pared by 5 bases and J by 4 bases, with 12 bases between. CDR3 protein: CASRVGGITGELFF. CDR3 DNA: TGCGCCAGCAGGGTGGGAGGAATCACCGGGGAGCTGTTTTTT.

The chain combines TRBV28 with TRBJ1-2, with 7 positions matching TRBD1. From germline, CDR1 is MDHEN and CDR2 SYDVKM. The CDR3 is 18 residues long. Losses at the gene ends were 8 bases for V and 5 bases for J; bases not matched to a gene: 23. CDR3 sequence: CASQYSNVRGIAAYGYTF. DNA of the CDR3: TGTGCCAGCCAATATTCAAACGTCAGGGGGATCGCGGCTTATGGCTACACCTTC.

This chain joins TRBV5-6 and TRBJ2-1; 9 bases line up with TRBD2. J lost 5 bases, V lost 2 bases, and 5 bases had no gene match. The germline gives CDR1 SGHDT, CDR2 YYEEEE. The CDR3 contains 15 residues. This CDR3 reads CASSFILAGNNEQFF. CDR3 sequence (DNA): TGTGCCAGCAGCTTTATCCTAGCGGGGAACAATGAGCAGTTCTTC. Full variable domain (missing parts from reference TRBV5-6 and TRBJ2-1): DAGVTQSPTHLIKTRGQQVTLRCSPKSGHDTVSWYQQALGQGPQFIFQYYEEEERQRGNFPDRFSGHQFPNYSSELNVNALLLGDSALYLCASSFILAGNNEQFFGPGTRLTVL.

V gene TRBV27 combines with J gene TRBJ2-1; D is undetermined. The CDR3 sequence is 13 residues long. With 2 bases removed from V and 9 bases from J, the gap between germline ends came to 11 bases. Germline loops: CDR1 MNHEY, CDR2 SMNVEV (reference sequence). CDR3 in amino acids: CASSLKVRREQFF. The CDR3 nucleotides are TGTGCCAGCAGTTTAAAAGTACGGCGTGAGCAGTTCTTC.

The rearrangement uses TRBV6-4 and TRBJ2-3, with D possibly matching TRBD2 (6 bases). CDR1 and CDR2 (germline): MRHNA, SNTAGT. Between the trimmed V and J ends, which lost 5 bases and 0 bases, there was a span of 6 bases. The CDR3 covers 13 residues. The CDR3 sequence is CASSSGSTDTQYF. The CDR3, as DNA: TGTGCCAGCAGTAGCGGGAGCACAGATACGCAGTATTTT.

CDR3: CASSPRGGEGTDTQYF. The DNA for the CDR3 is TGTGCCAGCAGCCCCCGAGGGGGAGAAGGCACAGATACGCAGTATTTT. The chain employs TRBV11-2 and TRBJ2-3, with D maybe TRBD1 (6 bases). CDR1 is SGHAT and CDR2 is FQNNGV in the germline V gene. The ends were cut back, 5 bases at V and 1 base at J, with 16 bases in the middle. This CDR3 spans 16 amino acids.

The chain carries TRBV10-1 and TRBJ1-5, with D possibly matching TRBD1 (5 bases). V was trimmed by 7 bases and J by 1 base, leaving 11 bases between them. Germline V lookup: CDR1 WNHNN, CDR2 SYGVQD (reference sequence). This CDR3 is 14 amino acids long. The CDR3: CASTDTGSNQPQHF. In DNA, the CDR3 is TGCGCCAGCACGGACACAGGCAGCAATCAGCCCCAGCATTTT.

The chain links TRBV27 to TRBJ2-7, with TRBD2 matching over 12 bases. This CDR3 region has 16 residues. Germline V lookup: CDR1 MNHEY, CDR2 SMNVEV (reference sequence). Losses at the gene ends were 4 bases for V and 5 bases for J; bases not matched to a gene: 9. The CDR3 DNA sequence: TGTGCCAGCAGTTCCCTCGGACTAGCGGGAAGTAACGAGCAGTACTTC. Its translation is CASSSLGLAGSNEQYF.

The chain carries TRBV9 and TRBJ1-1; TRBD1 matches 9 bases. Germline CDR1 reads SGDLS; CDR2 reads YYNGEE. V lost 4 bases, J lost 3 bases, and 10 bases stayed unmatched. The CDR3 length is 16 residues. The CDR3 region is CASSPHDRGGDTEAFF. In DNA form, the CDR3 reads TGTGCCAGCAGCCCCCACGACAGGGGGGGGGACACTGAAGCTTTCTTT.

The chain is built from TRBV10-2 and TRBJ2-1; unclear D gene. From germline, CDR1 is WSHSY and CDR2 SAAADI. The V gene lost 8 bases and the J gene lost 5 bases, with 4 bases spanning the gap. This CDR3 spans 10 amino acids. As DNA, the CDR3 is TGCGCCAGCGGTCACAATGAGCAGTTCTTC. Amino acid sequence: CASGHNEQFF.

This sequence joins TRBV2 and TRBJ2-3, with TRBD2 matching over 7 bases. From germline, CDR1 is SNHLY and CDR2 FYNNEI. The junction had 7 bases not matched to a gene; V was cut back by 7 bases and J by 0 bases. The CDR3 loop spans 15 amino acids. The CDR3 bases are TGTGCCAGCACCGAGGGGACTACCAGCACAGATACGCAGTATTTT. Its translation: CASTEGTTSTDTQYF.

This chain uses TRBV11-2 with TRBJ2-3; D possibly uses TRBD1 or TRBD2 (5 bases each). The germline V gene encodes CDR1 SGHAT and CDR2 FQNNGV. The V and J ends lost 0 bases and 0 bases respectively, with 7 bases between them. The CDR3 covers 15 residues. CDR3 bases: TGTGCCAGCAGCTTAGATGGGACGAGCACAGATACGCAGTATTTT. Its translation is CASSLDGTSTDTQYF.

J is TRBJ1-1 and V is TRBV2; D remains ambiguous. CDR1 SNHLY and CDR2 FYNNEI come from the germline V gene. This CDR3 is built from 14 residues. V was shortened by 6 bases and J by 2 bases, with 13 bases between the two germline ends. CDR3 protein: CASRPGWGNTEAFF. The CDR3 nucleotides are TGTGCCAGCAGACCAGGCTGGGGTAACACTGAAGCTTTCTTT.

The chain combines TRBV11-2 with TRBJ2-2; tentative D call: TRBD1 (5 bases). Per the germline V gene, CDR1 is SGHAT and CDR2 is FQNNGV. V lost 2 bases and J lost 6, with 10 bases in between. This CDR3 has 14 amino acids. CDR3 sequence: CASSLRGIAGELFF. The CDR3, as DNA: TGTGCCAGCAGCTTAAGGGGAATAGCCGGGGAGCTGTTTTTT.

This sequence joins TRBV5-1 and TRBJ2-2; D might be TRBD1 (7 bases). The CDR3 length is 16 residues. Trimming stripped 4 bases from V and 0 bases from J, with 13 bases between. Germline CDR1 and CDR2: SGHRS and YFSETQ. DNA of the CDR3: TGCGCCAGCAGCGATGGCGGGACAGCGAACACCGGGGAGCTGTTTTTT. The encoded protein is CASSDGGTANTGELFF.

This CDR3 reads CASSLASRDGTYEQYF. The CDR3, as DNA: TGTGCCAGCAGCTTAGCAAGTCGAGACGGAACCTACGAGCAGTACTTC. The genes are TRBV13 and TRBJ2-7, with D unresolved. The germline CDR1 and CDR2 sequences are PRHDT and FYEKMQ (reference sequence). This CDR3 contains 16 residues. Trimming removed 1 base from V and 2 bases from J, with 15 bases in between.

Worth noting for this clone: This specimen includes other DNA sequences encoding the same CDR3. The chain links TRBV5-1 to TRBJ2-7; no definite D call. Trimming took off 4 bases at V and 2 bases at J, with 10 bases between the two ends. Germline values: CDR1 SGHRS, CDR2 YFSETQ. This CDR3 region has 13 residues. DNA of the CDR3: TGCGCCAGCAGCCCTCCCAGCCCCTACGAGCAGTACTTC. Its translation: CASSPPSPYEQYF.

In this sample, this clone turned up once. The chain is built from TRBV10-2 and TRBJ1-3; D remains unclear. Between the trimmed V and J ends, which lost 6 bases and 0 bases, there was a span of 6 bases. Germline V gives CDR1 WSHSY, CDR2 SAAADI. There are 13 residues in the CDR3. CDR3 nucleotides: TGCGCCAGCAGAAGGCCCTCTGGAAACACCATATATTTT. Translated, it gives CASRRPSGNTIYF.

The CDR3 nucleotides are TGTGCCAGCAGCCCTACAGGGTTCGGGGAAAAACTGTTTTTT. The encoded protein is CASSPTGFGEKLFF. The chain uses TRBV7-9 and TRBJ1-4; possible D gene TRBD1, 6 bases. V was shortened by 5 bases and J by 8 bases, with 15 bases between the two germline ends. Per germline, CDR1 SEHNR and CDR2 FQNEAQ (reference sequence). The CDR3 length is 14 residues.

V usage is TRBV7-9 and J usage is TRBJ1-1; D is uncertain. V was cut by 5 bases and J by 5 bases, with 15 bases left in between. Germline lookup yields CDR1 SEHNR and CDR2 FQNEAQ (reference sequence). The CDR3 extends over 14 amino acids. DNA for the CDR3: TGTGCCAGCAGCCCTTGGCGGGGTACGACTGAAGCTTTCTTT. It is translated as CASSPWRGTTEAFF.

This clone was observed a handful of times. This chain links TRBV5-1 with TRBJ2-1; 12 bases are shared with TRBD2. Germline V gene lookup returns CDR1 SGHRS and CDR2 YFSETQ. The CDR3 has 15 amino acids. Losses at the gene ends were 0 bases for V and 7 bases for J; bases not matched to a gene: 2. The CDR3 DNA reads TGCGCCAGCAGCTTGGAGGGGACTAGCGGGAATGAGCAGTTCTTC. As protein: CASSLEGTSGNEQFF.

The chain links TRBV5-4 to TRBJ2-3; 11 bases are shared with TRBD2. With 4 bases clipped from V and 2 bases from J, the junction kept 6 bases outside the gene matches. The CDR3 is 16 amino acids. Per the germline V gene, CDR1 is SGHNT and CDR2 is YYREEE (reference sequence). CDR3 DNA: TGTGCCAGCAGCCCGGGACTAGCGGAGACCACAGATACGCAGTATTTT. It translates to CASSPGLAETTDTQYF. Full variable domain (outside the CDR3, taken from reference TRBV5-4 and TRBJ2-3): ETGVTQSPTHLIKTRGQQVTLRCSSQSGHNTVSWYQQALGQGPQFIFQYYREEENGRGNFPPRFSGLQFPNYSSELNVNALELDDSALYLCASSPGLAETTDTQYFGPGTRLTVL.

This clone was observed once. V is TRBV5-1 and J is TRBJ2-1; 13 positions agree with TRBD2. J was trimmed by 6 bases and V by 3 bases; bases with no gene match: 6. CDR1 and CDR2 from the germline V gene are SGHRS and YFSETQ. The CDR3 has 16 amino acids. CDR3 loop: CASSSGLAGVANEQFF. The CDR3 DNA sequence: TGCGCCAGCAGCTCCGGACTAGCGGGAGTCGCCAATGAGCAGTTCTTC.

V and J are TRBV12-5 and TRBJ1-5; 10 bases line up with TRBD1. This CDR3 is built from 15 residues. The germline gives CDR1 LGHNT, CDR2 FRNRAP. The ends lost 1 base at V and 6 bases at J; junction bases unmatched: 3. CDR3 region: CASGLGQGASQPQHF. The CDR3 region has the DNA TGTGCTAGTGGTTTGGGACAGGGGGCTAGTCAGCCCCAGCATTTT.

This chain links TRBV28 with TRBJ1-1; D is uncertain. The CDR3 covers 14 residues. Germline V CDR1 and CDR2: MDHEN, SYDVKM. The germline V and J ends were trimmed by 6 bases and 1 base, with 12 bases remaining between them. CDR3 DNA sequence: TGTGCCAGCAGCCTTGTCCAGAAGAACACTGAAGCTTTCTTT. Translation: CASSLVQKNTEAFF.

This chain joins TRBV6-1 and TRBJ1-5; 7 nucleotides line up with TRBD1. Germline CDR1 and CDR2: MNHNS and SASEGT. The J segment lost 9 bases and the V segment lost 1 base, leaving 12 bases of the junction unmatched. This CDR3 contains 16 residues. In DNA, the CDR3 is TGTGCCAGCAGTGAAGAGGCAGGGGGACTGCTGAGGCCCCAGCATTTT. Translating it yields CASSEEAGGLLRPQHF.

The rearrangement links TRBV6-5 to TRBJ1-4; TRBD1 is a possible D gene (5 bases). This CDR3 contains 14 residues. CDR1 and CDR2 from the germline V gene are MNHEY and SVGAGI. Trimming stripped 6 bases from V and 8 bases from J, with 16 bases between. The CDR3 sequence is CASRPSGIGEKLFF. The CDR3, as DNA: TGTGCCAGCAGGCCTTCAGGGATAGGGGAAAAACTGTTTTTT.